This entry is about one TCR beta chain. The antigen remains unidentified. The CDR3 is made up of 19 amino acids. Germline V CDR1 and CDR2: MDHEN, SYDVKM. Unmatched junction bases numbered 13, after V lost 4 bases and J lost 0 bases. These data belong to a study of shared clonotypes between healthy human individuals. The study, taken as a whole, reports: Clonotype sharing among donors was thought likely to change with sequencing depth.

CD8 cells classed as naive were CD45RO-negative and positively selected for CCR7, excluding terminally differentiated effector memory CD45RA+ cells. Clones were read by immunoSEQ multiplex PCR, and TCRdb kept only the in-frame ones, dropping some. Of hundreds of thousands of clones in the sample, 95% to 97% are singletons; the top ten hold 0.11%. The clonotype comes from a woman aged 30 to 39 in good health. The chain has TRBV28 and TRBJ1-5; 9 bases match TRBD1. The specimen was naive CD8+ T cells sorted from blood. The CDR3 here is CASSSWTGAPPNSNQPQHF. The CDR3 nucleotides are TGTGCCAGCAGTTCCTGGACAGGGGCACCACCTAATAGCAATCAGCCCCAGCATTTT. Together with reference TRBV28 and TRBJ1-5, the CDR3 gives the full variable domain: DVKVTQSSRYLVKRTGEKVFLECVQDMDHENMFWYRQDPGLGLRLIYFSYDVKMKEKGDIPEGYSVSREKKERFSLILESASTNQTSMYLCASSSWTGAPPNSNQPQHFGDGTRLSIL.